The clone carrying this T cell receptor (beta chain) was detected ten times or more. Its antigen remains unknown. Treatment specified: PENTA 11 planned treatment interruption arm or continuous ART arm. Memory CD8+ CD45RO+ CD45RA- T cells were sorted from thawed PBMCs. This sample was taken from a study of HIV-infected children after antiretroviral therapy interruption. About the study: Recorded EBV and CMV exposure existed for most children. Interruption-arm sampling covered weeks 0, 12, interruption end (24 or 48), and about 3 years post-study.

Study results and limitations: Naive CD4+ sequences overlapped less between time points once interruption began.

A 3' RACE protocol on RNA, with unique molecular identifiers, produced the TCR library. TCRdb re-called the 3' RACE reads through MiXCR, storing one row per CDR3 protein. This repertoire shows some 3,900 distinct CDR3 sequences, approximately 4.6% found once; its top ten account for about 26%. This sequence was found in a pool of human donors with HIV. The sample in question was CD45RO+ CD8+ T cells from PBMCs, pooled from several time points, obtained from a donor given antiretroviral therapy, either interrupted or continuous. Subset specified: memory CD8+ CD45RO+ CD45RA- T cells.

Here the CDR3 DNA reads TGTGCCAGCAGACCCCCGGTCGGGGGGGATTTCACAGATACGCAGTATTTT. It yields the protein CASRPPVGGDFTDTQYF. The rearrangement joins TRBV6-6 to TRBJ2-3, with TRBD2 matching 8 bases. The V segment lost 6 bases and the J segment 2 bases; nucleotides outside the gene matches: 13. Looked up from germline, CDR1 is MNHNY and CDR2 is SVGAGI (reference sequence). The CDR3 length is 17 residues.